What follows are 28 T cell receptor beta chains derived from one specimen sequenced in a study of neurological immune-mediated disorders. In TCRdb, the 5' RACE reads were re-called with MiXCR into one record per CDR3 protein. The sample contains 80,000 to 100,000 distinct CDR3 sequences, under 4.5% of which appear only once. The sequenced material came from PBMCs. Receptors were obtained from a woman in her forties or fifties with multiple sclerosis.

This clonotype was seen repeatedly, ten times or more. V and J are TRBV20-1 and TRBJ2-2, with TRBD2 matching over 16 bases. The germline V gene encodes CDR1 DFQATT and CDR2 SNEGSKA (reference sequence). This CDR3 region has 17 residues. After removal of 6 bases from V and 7 bases from J, the junction contained 11 bases not matched to a gene. The CDR3 sequence: CSASGTSGGAILGELFF. The CDR3 DNA is TGCAGTGCCTCCGGGACTAGCGGGGGGGCGATACTCGGGGAGCTGTTTTTT.

Ten or more counts support this clonotype. The chain is built from TRBV6-6 and TRBJ1-5, with TRBD1 as a possible D gene (5 bases). Germline CDR1 and CDR2: MNHNY and SVGAGI (reference sequence). This CDR3 has 16 residues. Trimming pared 6 bases from V and 2 bases from J, leaving 17 bases between. The CDR3 sequence: CASRPGTKMGNQPQHF. DNA for the CDR3: TGTGCCAGCAGACCCGGGACGAAAATGGGCAATCAGCCCCAGCATTTT.

At least ten counts were recorded for this clonotype. The rearrangement joins TRBV7-6 to TRBJ2-7; D is undetermined. Trimming pared 5 bases from V and 6 bases from J, leaving 14 bases between. This CDR3 spans 13 amino acids. Germline V gene sequence: CDR1 SGHVS, CDR2 FNYEAQ. The CDR3 region is CASSQSLGSEQYF. The CDR3, as DNA: TGTGCCAGCAGCCAGAGTCTAGGATCCGAGCAGTACTTC.

This clonotype has ten or more counts. CDR3 in DNA: TGCAGTGCTAGAGATCGGGAGGGGGCTATGGTTGAGACCCAGTACTTC. Amino acid sequence: CSARDREGAMVETQYF. This chain connects TRBV20-1 to TRBJ2-5; a possible D gene is TRBD2 (8 bases). The V end was cut by 0 bases, the J end by 5 bases, with 19 bases between. This CDR3 spans 16 amino acids. Germline CDR1 is DFQATT and CDR2 is SNEGSKA (reference sequence).

This clonotype was recorded at least ten times. The V call is TRBV7-2, the J call TRBJ1-2; 11 nucleotides agree with TRBD1. Trimming at V came to 5 bases and at J to 5 bases, leaving 13 bases not matched to a gene. The V gene's germline CDR1 is SGHTA and CDR2 FQGNSA. The CDR3 length is 17 residues. The CDR3 here is CASSLNVLGQGAYGYTF. CDR3 in DNA: TGTGCCAGCAGCCTAAATGTGCTAGGACAGGGGGCGTATGGCTACACCTTC. Complete variable domain (other parts from reference TRBV7-2 and TRBJ1-2): GAGVSQSPSNKVTEKGKDVELRCDPISGHTALYWYRQSLGQGLEFLIYFQGNSAPDKSGLPSDRFSAERTGGSVSTLTIQRTQQEDSAVYLCASSLNVLGQGAYGYTFGSGTRLTVV.

This clonotype was seen ten or more times. V usage is TRBV5-6 and J usage is TRBJ2-2; weak D call: TRBD1 (6 bases). The CDR3 sequence is 16 residues long. V lost 4 bases and J 0 bases, leaving 13 bases between the germline ends. From germline, CDR1 is SGHDT and CDR2 YYEEEE. CDR3 in DNA: TGTGCCAGCAGCCTGGACAGCATCCCGAACACCGGGGAGCTGTTTTTT. Its protein product is CASSLDSIPNTGELFF.

This clonotype came up a few times. The V gene is TRBV6-2 or TRBV6-3, the J gene TRBJ2-3; TRBD2 aligns across 10 bases. The CDR3 covers 14 residues. V dropped 5 bases and J dropped 2; count of bases not matched to a gene: 1. CDR1 is MNHEY, CDR2 SVGEGT, per germline. The CDR3 region has the DNA TGTGCCAGCAGTAGCGGGGGGGCCACAGATACGCAGTATTTT. Its translation: CASSSGGATDTQYF.

This clonotype was recorded many times. This chain connects TRBV6-2 or TRBV6-3 to TRBJ2-5; D is uncertain. Germline V gene lookup returns CDR1 MNHEY and CDR2 SVGEGT. The V and J ends lost 0 bases and 7 bases respectively, with 12 bases between them. The CDR3 loop spans 14 amino acids. Here the CDR3 reads CASSYSSKVGTQYF. The CDR3 DNA is TGTGCCAGCAGTTACTCTAGTAAGGTCGGGACCCAGTACTTC.

This clonotype showed up many times. This chain joins TRBV12-3 or TRBV12-4 and TRBJ1-3; a possible D gene is TRBD1 (5 bases). This CDR3 has 14 residues. The V gene lost 3 bases and the J gene lost 4 bases, with 10 bases spanning the gap. The CDR3 sequence: CASSFAGRGNTIYF. For the CDR3, the DNA is TGTGCCAGCAGTTTCGCGGGGCGAGGAAACACCATATATTTT.

The table lists this clonotype with many counts. The rearrangement joins TRBV5-1 to TRBJ1-5; D is uncertain. CDR1 and CDR2 (germline): SGHRS, YFSETQ. This CDR3 is 15 amino acids long. Trimming removed 0 bases from V and 0 bases from J, with 7 bases in between. CDR3 residues: CASSLGERSNQPQHF. The CDR3 nucleotides are TGCGCCAGCAGCTTGGGCGAGCGTAGCAATCAGCCCCAGCATTTT.

This clonotype was counted between two and nine times. This could be a read error, since a much larger clone is one nucleotide away. The genes are TRBV7-9 and TRBJ2-7; D is possibly TRBD2 (6 bases). V shed 3 bases and J shed 5 bases, with 17 bases lying between them. Germline-derived CDR1 and CDR2 are SEHNR and FQNEAQ (reference sequence). The CDR3 length is 15 residues. The CDR3: CASSFAGKGSNEQYF. DNA for the CDR3: TGTGCCAGCAGCTTTGCGGGAAAGGGTTCCAACGAGCAGTACTTC.

There are many counts of this clonotype. The genes are TRBV5-1 and TRBJ2-2; 8 nucleotides line up with TRBD1. Germline V gene lookup returns CDR1 SGHRS and CDR2 YFSETQ. V was pared by 4 bases and J by 5 bases, with 7 bases of the junction left unmatched. The CDR3 is 15 amino acids. CDR3 coding DNA: TGCGCCAGCAGCGCAGACAGGGGAGGAACCGGGGAGCTGTTTTTT. It yields the protein CASSADRGGTGELFF.

Many counts were recorded for this clonotype. The gene calls are TRBV12-3 or TRBV12-4 and TRBJ1-1; TRBD1 is a possible D gene (6 bases). CDR3 length equals 14 residues. V lost 6 bases and J lost 4, with 15 bases in between. CDR3 sequence reads: CASSPDRRGTEAFF. DNA for the CDR3: TGTGCCAGCAGCCCCGACAGGCGAGGCACTGAAGCTTTCTTT.

This clonotype was seen repeatedly, ten times or more. The chain recombines TRBV9 with TRBJ1-1, with no clear D. Germline values: CDR1 SGDLS, CDR2 YYNGEE. Trimming removed 0 bases from V and 6 bases from J, with 12 bases in between. The length of the CDR3 is 14 residues. CDR3 DNA sequence: TGTGCCAGCAGCGTAGGCTCAAAAAACTCTGAAGCTTTCTTT. This codes for CASSVGSKNSEAFF.

The table lists this clonotype with many counts. The V and J genes are TRBV7-2 and TRBJ1-5; a weak D match, TRBD1 (6 bases). The V end was cut by 4 bases, the J end by 7 bases, with 11 bases between. CDR1 and CDR2 from the germline V gene are SGHTA and FQGNSA. This CDR3 is built from 13 residues. The CDR3 coding sequence is TGTGCCAGCAGCTCGGACAGCGCACAGCCCCAGCATTTT. This sequence encodes CASSSDSAQPQHF.

Ten or more counts support this clonotype. The rearrangement links TRBV21-1 to TRBJ2-7; the D segment call TRBD1 is taken from the table without a DNA check. TRBV21-1 is described as a pseudogene. This CDR3 region has 11 residues. This CDR3 reads CDGRGLYEQYF. The CDR3 DNA follows: TGTGACGGCAGGGGGCTATACGAGCAGTACTTC.

This clonotype occurred many times. V and J are TRBV28 and TRBJ2-1, with TRBD2 matching 11 bases. This CDR3 has 17 amino acids. Germline V gene data show CDR1 as MDHEN and CDR2 as SYDVKM. The V segment lost 5 bases and the J segment 4 bases; nucleotides outside the gene matches: 10. The CDR3 DNA is TGTGCCAGCAGTGCCGACCTAGCGGGGGGTCCATACAATGAGCAGTTCTTC. It encodes CASSADLAGGPYNEQFF.

At least ten counts were recorded for this clonotype. The V call is TRBV7-2, the J call TRBJ2-7; TRBD2 matches 9 bases. Germline V gene sequence: CDR1 SGHTA, CDR2 FQGNSA. Losses at the gene ends were 5 bases for V and 6 bases for J; bases not matched to a gene: 11. The CDR3 is 15 amino acids. CDR3 protein: CASSPAGGGAFEQYF. The CDR3, as DNA: TGTGCCAGCAGCCCTGCCGGCGGGGGGGCCTTCGAGCAGTACTTC.

This clonotype came up many times. The chain links TRBV4-3 to TRBJ2-2, with a tentative D call TRBD2 (7 bases). The V and J ends lost 4 bases and 7 bases respectively, with 22 bases between them. Looked up from germline, CDR1 is LGHNA and CDR2 is YSLEER. This CDR3 region has 17 residues. CDR3 region: CASSPKDGRGRGGELFF. The DNA of the CDR3 is TGCGCCAGCAGCCCTAAGGACGGGCGGGGGCGCGGCGGGGAGCTGTTTTTT.

This clonotype was counted many times. CDR3 in DNA: TGTGCCAGCAGTCCTGGGAGATTGAGCACAGATACGCAGTATTTT. Translated, it gives CASSPGRLSTDTQYF. The rearrangement links TRBV12-3 or TRBV12-4 to TRBJ2-3, with D perhaps TRBD2 (5 bases). Deletions cut 5 bases from V and 0 bases from J, with 12 bases between. This CDR3 region has 15 residues.

At least ten counts were recorded for this clonotype. This chain links TRBV7-2 with TRBJ1-5, with D unclear. From germline, CDR1 is SGHTA and CDR2 FQGNSA. The CDR3 has 15 amino acids. Trimming removed 3 bases from V and 1 base from J, with 10 bases in between. Here the CDR3 reads CASSFMESSNQPQHF. In DNA, the CDR3 is TGTGCCAGCAGCTTTATGGAGTCAAGCAATCAGCCCCAGCATTTT.

In this sample, this clonotype turned up a few times. A much larger clonotype is one base distant, so this may be a read error. The chain employs TRBV20-1 and TRBJ2-2; D is ambiguous. The CDR3 is 12 residues long. The V gene's germline CDR1 is DFQATT and CDR2 SNEGSKA (reference sequence). The V gene lost 0 bases and the J gene lost 6 bases, with 5 bases spanning the gap. CDR3 protein: CSARDHPGELFF. The CDR3 coding sequence is TGCAGTGCTAGAGATCACCCCGGGGAGCTGTTTTTT.

This clonotype was recorded only once. One junction end disagrees with the germline gene, perhaps due to a read error. The chain recombines TRBV5-1 with TRBJ1-5; D not certain. The CDR3 sequence is 14 residues long. CDR1 SGHRS and CDR2 YFSETQ come from the germline V gene. CDR3 residues: CASSLGRPNKTQNF. The CDR3 DNA follows: TGCGCCAGCAGCTTAGGGCGGCCAAATAAGACCCAGAATTTT.

This clonotype was observed at least ten times. This chain uses TRBV7-2 with TRBJ2-5, with 14 nucleotides matching TRBD2. The CDR3 consists of 17 residues. The V gene's germline CDR1 is SGHTA and CDR2 FQGNSA. Trimming cost V 1 base and J 5 bases; bases outside gene matches: 6. CDR3 protein: CASSLGATSGGAETQYF. CDR3 DNA: TGTGCCAGCAGCTTAGGAGCGACTAGCGGGGGGGCTGAGACCCAGTACTTC.

At least ten counts were recorded for this clonotype. This chain links TRBV7-2 with TRBJ1-4, with D possibly being TRBD1 (5 bases). V was cut by 5 bases and J by 8 bases, with 18 bases left in between. There are 15 residues in the CDR3. The germline gives CDR1 SGHTA, CDR2 FQGNSA. This chain's CDR3 is CASSPGGGVSEKLFF. The CDR3 nucleotides read TGTGCCAGCAGCCCCGGCGGGGGGGTTAGCGAAAAACTGTTTTTT.

This clonotype was seen many times. J is TRBJ1-1 and V is TRBV27, with D possibly being TRBD1 (5 bases). Trimming left V 5 bases short and J 11 bases short, with 24 bases between. CDR3 size: 15 residues. CDR1 is MNHEY and CDR2 is SMNVEV in the germline V gene (reference sequence). CDR3 region: CASSPTSRAAGRAFF. The CDR3 DNA sequence: TGTGCCAGCAGTCCCACCTCTCGTGCGGCGGGGCGGGCTTTCTTT.

This clonotype was picked up many times. This rearrangement joins TRBV10-3 to TRBJ2-7; 8 bases map to TRBD1. The length of the CDR3 is 12 residues. J was trimmed by 2 bases and V by 7 bases; bases with no gene match: 1. CDR1 ENHRY and CDR2 SYGVKD come from the germline V gene. The CDR3 region is CAIKDRAYEQYF. CDR3 coding DNA: TGTGCCATCAAGGACAGGGCCTACGAGCAGTACTTC.

This clonotype was detected ten times or more. The gene calls are TRBV27 and TRBJ2-5; TRBD2 is a possible D gene (6 bases). The CDR3 totals 17 residues. Germline V CDR1 and CDR2: MNHEY, SMNVEV (reference sequence). Trimming left V 2 bases short and J 5 bases short, with 21 bases between. The CDR3 region has the DNA TGTGCCAGCAGTTTACACGGCTACCCCGGGAGCAGGGAGACCCAGTACTTC. Its translation: CASSLHGYPGSRETQYF.